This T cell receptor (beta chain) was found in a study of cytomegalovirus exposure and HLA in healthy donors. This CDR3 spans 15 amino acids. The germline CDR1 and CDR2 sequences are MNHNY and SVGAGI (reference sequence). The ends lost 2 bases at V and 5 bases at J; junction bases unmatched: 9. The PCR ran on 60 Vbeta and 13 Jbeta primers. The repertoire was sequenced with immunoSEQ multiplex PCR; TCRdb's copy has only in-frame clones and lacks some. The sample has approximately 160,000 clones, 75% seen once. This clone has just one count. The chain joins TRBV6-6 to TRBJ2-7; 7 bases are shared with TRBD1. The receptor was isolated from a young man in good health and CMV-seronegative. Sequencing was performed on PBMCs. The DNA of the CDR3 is TGTGCCAGCAGTTACCCGACAGGGCTGAGCGACGAGCAGTACTTC. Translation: CASSYPTGLSDEQYF.